This T cell receptor (beta chain) was identified during a study of cytomegalovirus exposure and HLA in healthy donors. The study's findings and limits: Associated with cytomegalovirus, according to the listing, were 150 to 200 TCR beta chains. In a later analysis, HLA-associated TCR beta chains were more clonally expanded than equally common others.

Amplification used 60 Vbeta primers and 13 Jbeta primers. The assay was immunoSEQ multiplex PCR, and TCRdb's table has in-frame clones only and misses some. The sample lists under 85,000 clones, 65% to 85% occurring once. Only a few counts were recorded for this clone. The antigen is undetermined. Germline loops: CDR1 MNHNS, CDR2 SASEGT. This CDR3 has 13 residues. The trim removed 4 bases at V and 7 bases at J, leaving 3 bases unmatched. The chain combines TRBV6-1 with TRBJ1-5; 8 bases line up with TRBD1. The source of this sequence is a woman aged 35 to 49 in good health and CMV-seropositive. What was sequenced was PBMCs. CDR3: CASSAGGEQPQHF. The CDR3 bases are TGTGCCAGCAGTGCAGGGGGCGAACAGCCCCAGCATTTT.